This T cell receptor (beta chain) appears in the sequencing data of a study of human T cells and chemical hapten exposure. This clonotype has a count of ten or more. Time point reported: pre-sensitization, week 0. The treatment denotes: therapeutic diphenylcyclopropenone sensitization with weekly scalp DPC. TCRdb independently ran MiXCR on the RACE reads; one entry per CDR3 protein. The table has about 260,000 distinct CDR3 sequences, about 9% seen once. Germline V gives CDR1 WNHNN, CDR2 SYGVQD (reference sequence). Trimming removed 11 bases at V and 4 bases at J, with 12 bases between. This CDR3 contains 13 residues.

The material sequenced was whole blood, taken in connection with sensitization to the hapten diphenylcyclopropenone (DPC). The receptor was derived from a woman aged 40 to 49 with alopecia areata. Some clones in this sample may be carry-over from other donors' samples. The chain has TRBV10-1 and TRBJ1-6; D is uncertain. The DNA of the CDR3 is TGCGCCCCCTCAGATCCTTATAATTCACCCCTCCACTTT. As protein: CAPSDPYNSPLHF.